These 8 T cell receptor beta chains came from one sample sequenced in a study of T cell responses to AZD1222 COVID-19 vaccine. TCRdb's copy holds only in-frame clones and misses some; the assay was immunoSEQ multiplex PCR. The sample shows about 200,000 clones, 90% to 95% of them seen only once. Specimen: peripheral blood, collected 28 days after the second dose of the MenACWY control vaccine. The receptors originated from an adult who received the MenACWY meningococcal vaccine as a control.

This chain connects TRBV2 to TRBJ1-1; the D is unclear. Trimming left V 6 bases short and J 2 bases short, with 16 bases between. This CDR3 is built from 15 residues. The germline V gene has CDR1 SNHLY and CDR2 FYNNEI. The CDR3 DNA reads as TGTGCCAGCAGCCTGAAAGGGATTCGTAACACTGAAGCTTTCTTT. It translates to CASSLKGIRNTEAFF.

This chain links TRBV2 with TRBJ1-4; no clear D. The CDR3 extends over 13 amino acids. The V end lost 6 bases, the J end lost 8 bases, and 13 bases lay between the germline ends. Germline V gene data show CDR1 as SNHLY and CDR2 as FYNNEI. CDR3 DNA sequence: TGTGCCAGCAGCGGCCCCTCTTCGGAAAAACTGTTTTTT. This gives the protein CASSGPSSEKLFF.

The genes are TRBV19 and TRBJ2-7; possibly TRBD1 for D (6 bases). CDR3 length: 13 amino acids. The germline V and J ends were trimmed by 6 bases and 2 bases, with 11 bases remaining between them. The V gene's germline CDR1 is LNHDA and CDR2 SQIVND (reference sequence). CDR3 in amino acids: CASSLTGTYEQYF. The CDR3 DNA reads TGTGCCAGTAGCCTGACAGGTACCTACGAGCAGTACTTC.

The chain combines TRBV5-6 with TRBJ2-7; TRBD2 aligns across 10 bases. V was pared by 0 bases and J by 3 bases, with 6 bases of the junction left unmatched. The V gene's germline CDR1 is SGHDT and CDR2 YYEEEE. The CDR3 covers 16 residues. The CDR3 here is CASSLAVAGGLYEQYF. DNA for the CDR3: TGTGCCAGCAGCTTGGCGGTAGCGGGAGGTCTCTACGAGCAGTACTTC.

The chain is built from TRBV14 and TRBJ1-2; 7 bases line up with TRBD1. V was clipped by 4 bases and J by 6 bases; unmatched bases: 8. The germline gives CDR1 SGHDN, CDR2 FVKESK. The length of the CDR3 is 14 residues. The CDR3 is CASSRGQRIHGYTF. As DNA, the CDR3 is TGTGCCAGCAGCCGGGGACAGAGAATTCATGGCTACACCTTC. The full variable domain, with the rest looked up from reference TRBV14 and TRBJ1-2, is EAGVTQFPSHSVIEKGQTVTLRCDPISGHDNLYWYRRVMGKEIKFLLHFVKESKQDESGMPNNRFLAERTGGTYSTLKVQPAELEDSGVYFCASSRGQRIHGYTFGSGTRLTVV.

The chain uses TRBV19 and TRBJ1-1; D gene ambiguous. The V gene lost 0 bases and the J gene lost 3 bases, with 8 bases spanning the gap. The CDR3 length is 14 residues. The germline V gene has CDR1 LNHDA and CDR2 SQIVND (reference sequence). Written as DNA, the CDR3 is TGTGCCAGTAGTATAGACAGGAGATACACTGAAGCTTTCTTT. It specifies CASSIDRRYTEAFF. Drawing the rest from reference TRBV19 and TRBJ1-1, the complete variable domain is DGGITQSPKYLFRKEGQNVTLSCEQNLNHDAMYWYRQDPGQGLRLIYYSQIVNDFQKGDIAEGYSVSREKKESFPLTVTSAQKNPTAFYLCASSIDRRYTEAFFGQGTRLTVV.

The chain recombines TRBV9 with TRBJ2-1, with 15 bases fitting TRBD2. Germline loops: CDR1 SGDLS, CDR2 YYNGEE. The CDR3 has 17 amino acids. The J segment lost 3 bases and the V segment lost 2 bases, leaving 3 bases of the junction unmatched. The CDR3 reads CASSVGTSGRFYNEQFF. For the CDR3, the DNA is TGTGCCAGCAGCGTGGGGACTAGCGGGAGGTTCTACAATGAGCAGTTCTTC.

The CDR3 nucleotides are TGTGCCAGCAGCAAGGGGGGATCCTACGAGCAGTACTTC. Translating gives CASSKGGSYEQYF. V usage is TRBV21-1 and J usage is TRBJ2-7; the table's D call, TRBD2, was not checked against the DNA. TRBV21-1 is deemed a pseudogene. The CDR3 covers 13 residues.